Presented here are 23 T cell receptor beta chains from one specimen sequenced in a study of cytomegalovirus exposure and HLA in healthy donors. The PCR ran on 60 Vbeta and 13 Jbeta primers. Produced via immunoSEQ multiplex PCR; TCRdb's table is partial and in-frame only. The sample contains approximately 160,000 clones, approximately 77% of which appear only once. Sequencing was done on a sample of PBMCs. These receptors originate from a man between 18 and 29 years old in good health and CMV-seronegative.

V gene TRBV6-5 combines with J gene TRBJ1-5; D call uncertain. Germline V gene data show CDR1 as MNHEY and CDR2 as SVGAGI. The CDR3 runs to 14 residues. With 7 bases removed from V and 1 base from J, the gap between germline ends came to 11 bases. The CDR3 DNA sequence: TGTGCCAGCAAGACGGCAGGAAGCAATCAGCCCCAGCATTTT. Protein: CASKTAGSNQPQHF.

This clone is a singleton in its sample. CDR3 sequence (DNA): TGTGCTAGTGCCACCGGGACAGACTACTATAATGGTGGCTACACCTTC. Protein product: CASATGTDYYNGGYTF. The chain employs TRBV12-5 and TRBJ1-2, with 7 positions matching TRBD1. Germline lookup yields CDR1 LGHNT and CDR2 FRNRAP. The CDR3 has 16 amino acids. Trimming took 7 bases from V and 7 from J; bases not matched to a gene: 18.

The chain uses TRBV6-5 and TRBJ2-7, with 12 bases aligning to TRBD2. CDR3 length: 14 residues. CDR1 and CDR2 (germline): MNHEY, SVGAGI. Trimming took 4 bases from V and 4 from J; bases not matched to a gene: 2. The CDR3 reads CASSLGLAGYEQYF. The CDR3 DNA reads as TGTGCCAGCAGTTTGGGACTAGCGGGTTACGAGCAGTACTTC.

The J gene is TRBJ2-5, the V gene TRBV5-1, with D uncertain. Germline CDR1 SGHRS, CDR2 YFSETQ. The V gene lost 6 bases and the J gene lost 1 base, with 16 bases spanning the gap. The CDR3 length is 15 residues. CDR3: CASNEATNTQETQYF. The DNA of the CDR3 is TGCGCCAGCAACGAAGCGACCAACACCCAAGAGACCCAGTACTTC.

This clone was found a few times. The CDR3 loop is CASSYSRGLLETQYF. The CDR3 coding sequence is TGTGCCAGCAGTTACTCGAGGGGACTGTTGGAGACCCAGTACTTC. The rearrangement links TRBV6-5 to TRBJ2-5; D might be TRBD2 (6 bases). The germline V gene has CDR1 MNHEY and CDR2 SVGAGI. This CDR3 has 15 amino acids. V gave up 0 bases and J gave up 5 bases, with 13 bases separating them.

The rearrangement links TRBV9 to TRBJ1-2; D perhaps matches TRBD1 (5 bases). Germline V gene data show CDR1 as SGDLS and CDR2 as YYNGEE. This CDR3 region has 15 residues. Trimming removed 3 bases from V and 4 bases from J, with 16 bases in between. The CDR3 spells CASSGDLFGGYGYTF. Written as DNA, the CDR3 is TGTGCCAGCAGCGGGGACTTATTCGGCGGCTATGGCTACACCTTC.

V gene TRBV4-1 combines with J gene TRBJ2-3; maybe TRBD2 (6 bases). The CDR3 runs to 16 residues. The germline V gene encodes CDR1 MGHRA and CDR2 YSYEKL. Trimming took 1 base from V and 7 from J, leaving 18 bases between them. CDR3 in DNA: TGCGCCAGCAGCCAAGGGAGGGGTGGTAACCTTAATACGCAGTATTTT. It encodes CASSQGRGGNLNTQYF.

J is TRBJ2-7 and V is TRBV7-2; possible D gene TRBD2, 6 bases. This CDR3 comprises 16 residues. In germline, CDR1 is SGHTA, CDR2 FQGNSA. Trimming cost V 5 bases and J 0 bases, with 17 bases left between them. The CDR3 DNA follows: TGTGCCAGCAGCCCACAAATAGCGGAGCCCTCCTACGAGCAGTACTTC. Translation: CASSPQIAEPSYEQYF.

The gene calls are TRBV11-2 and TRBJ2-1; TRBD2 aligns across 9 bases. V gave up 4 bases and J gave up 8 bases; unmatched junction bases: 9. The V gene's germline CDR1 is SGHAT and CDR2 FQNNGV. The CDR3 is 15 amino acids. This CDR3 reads CASSSIGGRDHEQFF. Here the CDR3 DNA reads TGTGCCAGCAGCTCAATAGGCGGGAGGGACCATGAGCAGTTCTTC.

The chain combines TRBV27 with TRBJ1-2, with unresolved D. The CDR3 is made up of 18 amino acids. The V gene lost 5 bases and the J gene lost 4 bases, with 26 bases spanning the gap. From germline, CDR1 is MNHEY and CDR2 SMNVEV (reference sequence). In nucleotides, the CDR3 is TGTGCCAGCAGTCTAACCGCGGGGAATACCCTTCCCGCCTATGGCTACACCTTC. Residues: CASSLTAGNTLPAYGYTF.

CDR3: CASSDRGWQTRGDTQYF. The CDR3 DNA reads TGTGCCAGCAGTGACCGCGGATGGCAGACTCGGGGGGATACGCAGTATTTT. V is TRBV25-1 and J is TRBJ2-3, with D perhaps TRBD2 (6 bases). Deletions cut 3 bases from V and 6 bases from J, with 22 bases between. CDR1 and CDR2 (germline): MGHDK, SYGVNS. The CDR3 has 17 residues.

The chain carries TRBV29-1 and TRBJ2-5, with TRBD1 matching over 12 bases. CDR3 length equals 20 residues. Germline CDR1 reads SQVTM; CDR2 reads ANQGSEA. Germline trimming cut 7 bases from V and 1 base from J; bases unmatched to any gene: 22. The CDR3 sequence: CSGGTGGFLEREWAQETQYF. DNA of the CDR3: TGCAGCGGGGGGACAGGGGGCTTTTTGGAGCGGGAGTGGGCCCAAGAGACCCAGTACTTC.

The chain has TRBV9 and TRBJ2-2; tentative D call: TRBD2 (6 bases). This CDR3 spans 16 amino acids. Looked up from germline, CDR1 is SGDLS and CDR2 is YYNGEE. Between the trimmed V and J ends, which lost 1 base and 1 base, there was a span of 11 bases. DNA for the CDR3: TGTGCCAGCAGCGTAATGGTTAGCGGGAACACCGGGGAGCTGTTTTTT. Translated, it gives CASSVMVSGNTGELFF.

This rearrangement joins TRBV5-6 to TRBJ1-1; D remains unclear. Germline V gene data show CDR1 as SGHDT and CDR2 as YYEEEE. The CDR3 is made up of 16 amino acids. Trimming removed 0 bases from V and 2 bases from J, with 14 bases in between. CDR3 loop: CASSLVRELFNTEAFF. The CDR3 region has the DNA TGTGCCAGCAGCTTGGTACGGGAGCTATTTAACACTGAAGCTTTCTTT.

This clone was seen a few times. The CDR3 region is CASSQGTTEAFF. CDR3 DNA sequence: TGTGCCAGCAGTCAGGGGACCACTGAAGCTTTCTTT. This chain joins TRBV2 and TRBJ1-1, with D possibly matching TRBD1 (6 bases). Trimming removed 5 bases at V and 4 bases at J, with 8 bases between. CDR3 length equals 12 residues. Germline V gives CDR1 SNHLY, CDR2 FYNNEI.

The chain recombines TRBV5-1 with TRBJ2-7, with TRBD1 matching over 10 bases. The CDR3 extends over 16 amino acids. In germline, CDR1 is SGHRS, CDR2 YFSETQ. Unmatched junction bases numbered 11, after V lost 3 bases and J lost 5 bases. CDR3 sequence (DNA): TGCGCCAGCAGCTGGGGTAGGGGACAGGGGATCGACGAGCAGTACTTC. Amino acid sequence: CASSWGRGQGIDEQYF.

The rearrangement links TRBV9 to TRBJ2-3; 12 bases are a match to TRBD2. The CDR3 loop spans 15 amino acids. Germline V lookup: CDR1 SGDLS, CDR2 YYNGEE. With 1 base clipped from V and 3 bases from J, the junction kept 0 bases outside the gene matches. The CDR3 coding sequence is TGTGCCAGCAGCGTACTAGCGGGAGGGACAGATACGCAGTATTTT. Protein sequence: CASSVLAGGTDTQYF.

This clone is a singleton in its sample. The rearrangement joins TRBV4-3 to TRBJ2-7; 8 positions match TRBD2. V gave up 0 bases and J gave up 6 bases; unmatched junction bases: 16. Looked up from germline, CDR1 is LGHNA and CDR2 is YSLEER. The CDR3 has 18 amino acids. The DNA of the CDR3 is TGCGCCAGCAGCCAAGATCCCCTCCTCCGCGGGAGGCCCGGCGAGCAGTACTTC. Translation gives CASSQDPLLRGRPGEQYF.

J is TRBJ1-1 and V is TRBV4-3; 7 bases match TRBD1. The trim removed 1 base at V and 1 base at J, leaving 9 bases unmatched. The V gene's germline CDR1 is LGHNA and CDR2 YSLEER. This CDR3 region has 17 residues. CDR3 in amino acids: CASSQVARGYQNTEAFF. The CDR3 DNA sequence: TGCGCCAGCAGCCAAGTAGCCAGGGGGTATCAGAACACTGAAGCTTTCTTT.

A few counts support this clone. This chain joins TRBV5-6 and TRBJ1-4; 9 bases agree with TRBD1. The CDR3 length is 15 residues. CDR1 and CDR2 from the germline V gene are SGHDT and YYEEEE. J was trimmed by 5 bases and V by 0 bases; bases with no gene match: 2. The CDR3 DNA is TGTGCCAGCAGCTTGGTCGGGACAGGGAATGAAAAACTGTTTTTT. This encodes CASSLVGTGNEKLFF.

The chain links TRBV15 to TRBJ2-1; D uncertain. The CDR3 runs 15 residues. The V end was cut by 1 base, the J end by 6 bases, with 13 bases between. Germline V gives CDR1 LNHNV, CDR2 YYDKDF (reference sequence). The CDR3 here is CATSRGVGNLNEQFF. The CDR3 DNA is TGTGCCACCAGCAGAGGCGTCGGTAACCTCAATGAGCAGTTCTTC.

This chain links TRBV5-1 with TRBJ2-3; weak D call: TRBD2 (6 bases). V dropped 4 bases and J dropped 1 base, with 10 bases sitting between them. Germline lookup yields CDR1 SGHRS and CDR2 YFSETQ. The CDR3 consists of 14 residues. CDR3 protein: CASSLSSGTDTQYF. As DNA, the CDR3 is TGCGCCAGCAGCCTTTCTAGCGGCACAGATACGCAGTATTTT.

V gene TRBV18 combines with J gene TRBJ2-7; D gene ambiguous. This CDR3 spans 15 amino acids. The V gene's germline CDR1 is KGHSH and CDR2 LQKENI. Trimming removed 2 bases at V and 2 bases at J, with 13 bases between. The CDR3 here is CASSPALARTYEQYF. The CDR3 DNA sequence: TGTGCCAGCTCACCAGCCCTCGCGCGGACCTACGAGCAGTACTTC.